A single T cell receptor (beta chain) is shown here with its context. The data are from a study of blood T cell repertoires in COVID-19. Study summary: The United States, Italy and Spain provided the acute and convalescent COVID-19 samples.

Seattle-derived patients entered the study during active infection and were followed longitudinally. Per the germline V gene, CDR1 is KGHDR and CDR2 is SFDVKD. V dropped 3 bases and J dropped 4; count of bases not matched to a gene: 15. The CDR3 runs to 19 residues. In the original workflow: Estimation of nucleated cell counts relied on the amplification of reference gene primers. Libraries were prepared by immunoSEQ multiplex PCR; TCRdb keeps only in-frame clonotypes and omits some of them. The V and J calls and clone size are taken from that table; D and trimming were inferred from the DNA. The data contain 300,000 to 450,000 clones, roughly 90% of them singletons.

The material sequenced was peripheral blood. The TCR sequence derives from a woman in her thirties with COVID-19, enrolled during active disease. This chain links TRBV24-1 with TRBJ2-3; 10 nucleotides line up with TRBD2. This CDR3 is CATSDIRLAGAPGADTQYF. The DNA of the CDR3 is TGTGCCACCAGTGATATACGGCTAGCGGGAGCCCCAGGAGCAGATACGCAGTATTTT.